These T cell receptor beta chains were read from a single sample in a study of blood T cell repertoires in COVID-19. Sequenced by immunoSEQ multiplex PCR; TCRdb stores in-frame clones only, minus some. The sample lists tens of thousands of clones, about 82% occurring once. The material sequenced was peripheral blood. The receptor set was obtained from a human donor in a cohort sampled during active COVID-19. Both conserved end residues are part of each CDR3. The D gene is left open where the match is weak. Clone size is given for some rows only: seen once, a few or many times, or a class if the clone is expanded.

TRBJ2-1 | TRBD2 | NA | TRBV12-5 | TGTGCTAGTGGTCCCGGGACTAGCGGGAGTCTCACCTACAATGAGCAGTTCTTC | CASGPGTSGSLTYNEQFF
TRBJ2-7 | TRBD1 | NA | TRBV3-1/TRBV3-2 | TGTGCCAGCATAGACAGGGGTGCCTACGAGCAGTACTTC | CASIDRGAYEQYF
TRBJ2-3 | NA | NA | TRBV4-3 | TGCGCCAGCAGCCAAGAGAGGTGGGGGCCGCAGTATTTT | CASSQERWGPQYF
TRBJ1-3 | TRBD1 | NA | TRBV11-2 | TGTGCCAGCAGCTCGACTACAGGGGGCGAAAACACCATATATTTT | CASSSTTGGENTIYF
TRBJ1-2 | TRBD1 | NA | TRBV25-1 | TGTGCCAGCAGTGGAGGCGGCAGGGGGTACACCTTC | CASSGGGRGYTF
TRBJ2-1 | TRBD2 | NA | TRBV2 | TGTGCCAGCACCCAGCCCGGGACTAGCGGGAGGGACTACAATGAGCAGTTCTTC | CASTQPGTSGRDYNEQFF
TRBJ2-1 | NA | NA | TRBV4-2 | TGTGCCAGCAGCCACCCTGGGCGAGGGAGTGGTGAGCAGTTCTTC | CASSHPGRGSGEQFF
TRBJ2-3 | TRBD2 | few | TRBV9 | TGTGCCAGCAGCCCTCGGACTAGCGGGATCGCAGATACGCAGTATTTT | CASSPRTSGIADTQYF
TRBJ1-2 | NA | NA | TRBV7-8 | TGTGCCAGCAGCTTAGTGTTAGTGGGCAATAACTATGGCTACACCTTC | CASSLVLVGNNYGYTF
TRBJ2-7 | TRBD1 | NA | TRBV5-1 | TGCGCCAGCAGCTTAGGGCAGGGGGCCTACGAGCAGTACTTC | CASSLGQGAYEQYF
TRBJ2-2 | NA | NA | TRBV28 | TGTGCCACCCACTACCGTAACACCGGGGAGCTGTTTTTT | CATHYRNTGELFF
TRBJ2-3 | TRBD1 | NA | TRBV6-5 | TGTGGACTTCATCCGGACAGGGTCACAGATACGCAGTATTTT | CGLHPDRVTDTQYF